These T cell receptor beta chains were read from a single sample in a study of CD8 T cells in ankylosing spondylitis. TCRdb itself ran the 5' RACE reads through MiXCR, one entry per CDR3 protein. Altogether around 230,000 distinct CDR3 sequences are present, 8.2% being singletons, with the ten largest covering 4% to 5.5%. The sequencing sample was made of blood, either unsorted or a sorted T cell fraction (not recorded which). The receptor source for this set is a female donor with ankylosing spondylitis or in good health (not recorded which). CDR3s include the opening cysteine and the closing phenylalanine or tryptophan. The order of the fields is D gene, J gene, clone size, V gene, CDR3 protein, CDR3 DNA. D genes are given only for firm matches. Rows give clone size only sometimes, using once, few, many, or a class for an expanded clone.

NA	TRBJ2-3	many	TRBV29-1	CSVGLVSDTQYF	TGCAGCGTAGGCCTAGTCTCAGATACGCAGTATTTT
TRBD2	TRBJ2-1	many	TRBV20-1	CSARATSGSYNEQFF	TGCAGTGCTAGAGCAACTAGCGGGAGTTACAATGAGCAGTTCTTC
NA	TRBJ2-5	many	TRBV18	CASSRSGRQETQYF	TGTGCCAGCTCACGGTCAGGGCGTCAAGAGACCCAGTACTTC
TRBD2	TRBJ2-3	NA	TRBV2	CTSRRLAGGVTSTDTQYF	TGTACCAGCAGGAGACTAGCGGGAGGAGTAACCAGCACAGATACGCAGTATTTT
NA	TRBJ2-1	many	TRBV6-8	CASSYSGVNPYNEQFF	TGTGCCAGCAGTTACTCGGGGGTAAATCCGTACAATGAGCAGTTCTTC
TRBD2	TRBJ2-3	many	TRBV9	CASSPLAGVTDTQYF	TGTGCCAGCAGCCCACTAGCGGGAGTGACAGATACGCAGTATTTT
NA	TRBJ2-7	many	TRBV10-3	CAISEYRVEQYF	TGTGCCATCAGTGAGTACCGGGTTGAGCAGTACTTC
TRBD1	TRBJ1-2	many	TRBV5-1	CASSLGQDGYTF	TGCGCCAGCAGCCTCGGACAGGATGGCTACACCTTC
NA	TRBJ2-1	many	TRBV5-1	CASSLFRGNNEQFF	TGCGCCAGCAGCTTGTTTCGGGGAAACAATGAGCAGTTCTTC
TRBD2	TRBJ2-7	many	TRBV12-3/TRBV12-4	CASSRDYPTYEQYF	TGTGCCAGCAGTCGGGACTACCCAACCTACGAGCAGTACTTC
NA	TRBJ2-6	few	TRBV3-1	CASSHLSGANVLTF	TGTGCCAGCAGCCACCTCTCTGGGGCCAACGTCCTGACTTTC
NA	TRBJ2-3	NA	TRBV5-1	CASRDRLGSTDTQYF	TGCGCCAGCAGGGATCGGTTGGGGAGCACAGATACGCAGTATTTT
NA	TRBJ1-5	many	TRBV7-2	CASSLDSNQPQHF	TGTGCCAGCAGCTTAGATAGCAATCAGCCCCAGCATTTT
TRBD2	TRBJ2-7	NA	TRBV7-2	CASSLAVLLAPTYEQYF	TGTGCCAGCAGCTTAGCGGTCCTACTAGCGCCTACCTACGAGCAGTACTTC
TRBD1	TRBJ1-1	many	TRBV6-5	CASSYQTGGNTEAFF	TGTGCCAGCAGTTACCAGACAGGGGGGAACACTGAAGCTTTCTTT
NA	TRBJ1-5	many	TRBV6-2/TRBV6-3	CASSYTTGRAQHF	TGTGCCAGCAGTTACACTACCGGGAGGGCCCAGCATTTT
NA	TRBJ1-4	many	TRBV4-3	CASSQDRGAATNEKLFF	TGCGCCAGCAGCCAAGATCGGGGGGCAGCAACTAATGAAAAACTGTTTTTT
TRBD1	TRBJ1-2	many	TRBV5-1	CASSFQGQGEANYGYTF	TGCGCCAGCAGCTTCCAGGGACAGGGGGAAGCTAACTATGGCTACACCTTC
NA	TRBJ2-7	many	TRBV6-5	CASSYNPGVSYEQYF	TGTGCCAGCAGTTACAACCCCGGGGTTTCCTACGAGCAGTACTTC
NA	TRBJ2-3	many	TRBV28	CASSLSGSGADTQYF	TGTGCCAGCAGTTTAAGTGGCTCGGGGGCAGATACGCAGTATTTT
NA	TRBJ1-5	many	TRBV6-5	CASSSRRNQPQHF	TGTGCCAGCAGTAGTCGACGAAATCAGCCCCAGCATTTT
NA	TRBJ1-1	many	TRBV5-1	CASSSEVAGSRAFF	TGCGCCAGCAGCTCTGAGGTGGCAGGGTCGAGAGCTTTCTTT
NA	TRBJ1-1	NA	TRBV28	CASSRDRDDTEAFF	TGTGCCAGCAGTCGCGACAGAGACGACACTGAAGCTTTCTTT
NA	TRBJ2-5	many	TRBV7-9	CASSAPWDTLGETQYF	TGTGCCAGCAGCGCGCCCTGGGACACCTTGGGAGAGACCCAGTACTTC
TRBD1	TRBJ2-3	few	TRBV7-2	CASSSRDRDFTDTQYF	TGTGCCAGCAGCTCCCGGGACAGGGACTTCACAGATACGCAGTATTTT
NA	TRBJ2-5	many	TRBV19	CASSTSDQETQYF	TGTGCCAGTAGTACCAGCGACCAAGAGACCCAGTACTTC
NA	TRBJ2-3	many	TRBV12-3/TRBV12-4	CASSSFSDTQYF	TGTGCCAGCAGTTCTTTTTCAGATACGCAGTATTTT
NA	TRBJ2-7	few	TRBV6-1	CASSRTRHPLPYEQYF	TGTGCCAGCAGTAGGACCCGGCACCCACTCCCCTACGAGCAGTACTTC
NA	TRBJ2-3	many	TRBV6-2/TRBV6-3	CASSYSPAGDTQYF	TGTGCCAGCAGTTACTCCCCCGCGGGGGATACGCAGTATTTT
NA	TRBJ1-4	many	TRBV7-9	CASSLSRDEKLFF	TGTGCCAGCAGCTTATCCAGGGACGAAAAACTGTTTTTT
TRBD2	TRBJ2-7	many	TRBV29-1	CSVVREAPYEQYF	TGCAGCGTTGTGCGGGAGGCCCCCTACGAGCAGTACTTC
TRBD2	TRBJ2-1	NA	TRBV11-1	CASRPPGLAALGRDNEQFF	TGTGCCAGCAGGCCTCCGGGACTAGCGGCCCTGGGTCGGGACAATGAGCAGTTCTTC
NA	TRBJ2-1	few	TRBV7-2	CASSPIGLGRSYNEQFF	TGTGCCAGCAGCCCCATTGGACTTGGGCGCTCCTACAATGAGCAGTTCTTC
NA	TRBJ2-5	many	TRBV12-3/TRBV12-4	CASSFVGAETQYF	TGTGCCAGCAGTTTTGTAGGGGCCGAGACCCAGTACTTC
TRBD2	TRBJ2-7	many	TRBV20-1	CSALAGGSYEQYF	TGCAGTGCTCTAGCGGGAGGGAGCTACGAGCAGTACTTC
TRBD2	TRBJ2-6	many	TRBV6-2/TRBV6-3	CASRDPGLAGSSGANVLTF	TGTGCCAGCAGAGACCCCGGACTAGCGGGTAGCTCTGGGGCCAACGTCCTGACTTTC
TRBD2	TRBJ2-2	many	TRBV6-2/TRBV6-3	CASSYSSGRGGRRDTGELFF	TGTGCCAGCAGTTACTCTTCAGGGCGCGGCGGGAGGAGGGACACCGGGGAGCTGTTTTTT
NA	TRBJ1-4	many	TRBV12-3/TRBV12-4	CASSSGVGVGGNEKLFF	TGTGCCAGCAGTTCCGGGGTAGGGGTAGGGGGAAATGAAAAACTGTTTTTT
TRBD2	TRBJ2-1	many	TRBV20-1	CSARPQRDNSYNEQFF	TGCAGTGCTAGACCCCAGCGGGATAACTCCTACAATGAGCAGTTCTTC
NA	TRBJ2-1	NA	TRBV6-2/TRBV6-3	CASSYSVRSANEQFF	TGTGCCAGCAGTTACTCGGTCCGATCGGCCAATGAGCAGTTCTTC
NA	TRBJ1-2	NA	TRBV5-6	CASSPRTASIRGYTF	TGTGCCAGCAGCCCGCGGACAGCGTCTATCCGAGGCTACACCTTC
NA	TRBJ1-1	many	TRBV7-2	CASSLDMGLNTEAFF	TGTGCCAGCAGCTTAGATATGGGCCTGAACACTGAAGCTTTCTTT
NA	TRBJ1-2	NA	TRBV30	CAWSPGALLYGYTF	TGTGCCTGGAGTCCAGGGGCCCTCCTCTATGGCTACACCTTC
NA	TRBJ1-2	few	TRBV7-2	CASSSLFYGYTF	TGTGCCAGCAGCTCTTTATTCTATGGCTACACCTTC
NA	TRBJ1-2	few	TRBV7-9	CASSLERVASYTF	TGTGCCAGCAGCTTAGAGAGGGTCGCGAGCTACACCTTC
NA	TRBJ2-1	many	TRBV12-3/TRBV12-4	CASSLSVHPLF	TGTGCCAGCAGTTTATCCGTCCATCCACTCTTC
NA	TRBJ2-1	many	TRBV7-3	CASSLSPVAEQFF	TGTGCCAGCAGCTTATCTCCCGTGGCTGAGCAGTTCTTC
NA	TRBJ1-1	many	TRBV2	CASSDPPLETEAFF	TGTGCCAGCAGTGACCCGCCGTTGGAAACTGAAGCTTTCTTT